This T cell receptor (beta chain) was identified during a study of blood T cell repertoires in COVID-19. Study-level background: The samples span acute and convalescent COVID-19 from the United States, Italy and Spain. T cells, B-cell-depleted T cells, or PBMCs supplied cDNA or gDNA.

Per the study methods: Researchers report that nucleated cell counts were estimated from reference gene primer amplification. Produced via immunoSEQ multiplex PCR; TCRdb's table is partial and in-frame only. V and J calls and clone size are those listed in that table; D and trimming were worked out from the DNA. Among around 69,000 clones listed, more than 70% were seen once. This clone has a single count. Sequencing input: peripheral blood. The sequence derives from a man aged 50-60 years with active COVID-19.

The CDR3 sequence is CASIPQEAFF. The CDR3 DNA reads TGTGCCAGCATCCCACAGGAAGCTTTCTTT. The V and J genes are TRBV9 and TRBJ1-1; D call uncertain. Germline V gene sequence: CDR1 SGDLS, CDR2 YYNGEE. V was pared by 6 bases and J by 8 bases, with 8 bases between. This CDR3 is built from 10 residues.